These 8 T cell receptor beta chains came from one sample sequenced in a study of T cell clonality in common variable immunodeficiency. General study findings and limits: In common variable immunodeficiency, TCR beta chains reportedly carried fewer deletions and N-nucleotide insertions.

Generated by immunoSEQ multiplex PCR, the TCRdb table keeps only in-frame clones and is missing some. The sample contains around 33,000 clones, none of them singletons. For these TCRs, the target antigens are not known. Sample: peripheral blood mononuclear cells. These receptors were collected from a human donor with common variable immunodeficiency.

Of note for this clone: The CDR3 end lies 3 residues beyond the end of the read and is filled in from the germline J gene. V is TRBV7-3 and J is TRBJ2-1; unclear D gene. Germline CDR1 is SGHTA and CDR2 is FQGTGA. The V and J ends lost 5 bases and 4 bases respectively, with 15 bases between them. The CDR3 sequence is 15 residues long. The CDR3 region is CASSEAAGLYNEQFF. The CDR3 DNA, read in part, is TGTGCCAGCAGCGAAGCAGCAGGTCTTTACAATGAG.

This clone was counted many times. Coverage ceases 3 residues before the CDR3 finishes, and the germline J gene fills in the end. The chain recombines TRBV29-1 with TRBJ2-7; 9 bases are shared with TRBD1. V dropped 2 bases and J dropped 6; count of bases not matched to a gene: 5. The germline CDR1 and CDR2 sequences are SQVTM and ANQGSEA. The CDR3 loop spans 13 amino acids. The CDR3 protein is CSVELTGGFEQYF. CDR3 bases read: TGCAGCGTTGAACTCACAGGGGGCTTCGAG.

CDR3 in amino acids: CSARTLAWYEQYF. The sequenced CDR3 bases are TGCAGTGCTAGAACTCTAGCGTGGTACGAG. J is TRBJ2-7 and V is TRBV20-1; D is perhaps TRBD2 (6 bases). Coverage ceases 3 residues before the CDR3 finishes, and the germline J gene fills in the end. V was pared by 2 bases and J by 4 bases, with 12 bases between. CDR1 and CDR2 (germline): DFQATT, SNEGSKA (reference sequence). The CDR3 sequence is 13 residues long.

The table lists this clone with a few counts. The read falls 3 residues short of the CDR3 end, and the missing part is taken from the germline J gene. The chain joins TRBV6-2 or TRBV6-3 to TRBJ1-3; D is undetermined. The CDR3 consists of 12 residues. Between the trimmed V and J ends, which lost 7 bases and 0 bases, there was a span of 4 bases. Germline CDR1 reads MNHEY; CDR2 reads SVGEGT. This chain's CDR3 is CASTYSGNTIYF. The CDR3 bases that were read are TGTGCCAGCACGTACTCTGGAAACACC.

As regards this clone: The missing CDR3 end, 3 residues past where the read stops, is filled in from the germline J gene. This chain joins TRBV18 and TRBJ2-6; possibly TRBD1 for D (5 bases). V shed 8 bases and J shed 2 bases, with 7 bases lying between them. The CDR3 totals 13 residues. Germline values: CDR1 KGHSH, CDR2 LQKENI. The sequenced part of the CDR3 DNA is TGTGCCAGCAGGGGCCCTGGGGCCAACGTC. It codes for CASRGPGANV. The entire CDR3 sequence reads CASRGPGANVLTF.

This clone was detected ten times or more. The missing CDR3 end, 3 residues past where the read stops, is filled in from the germline J gene. This sequence joins TRBV5-1 and TRBJ2-3; tentatively, D is TRBD2 (6 bases). Germline CDR1 reads SGHRS; CDR2 reads YFSETQ. The V and J ends lost 7 bases and 2 bases respectively, with 11 bases between them. This CDR3 is built from 13 residues. CDR3 bases read: TGCGCCAGCCAGGGACTTCTCACAGATACG. It encodes CASQGLLTDT. The entire CDR3 is CASQGLLTDTQYF.

This clone was observed many times. The DNA ends 3 residues before the CDR3 does, and the rest of the CDR3 is filled in from the germline J gene. This chain links TRBV30 with TRBJ2-7, with TRBD2 matching over 12 bases. V was pared by 4 bases and J by 2 bases, with 3 bases of the junction left unmatched. The CDR3 totals 14 residues. CDR1 and CDR2 (germline): GTSNPN, SVGIG (reference sequence). CDR3 loop: CAWTTSGRPYEQYF. The covered CDR3 bases are TGTGCCTGGACGACTAGCGGGAGACCCTACGAG.

This clone occurred a few times. The CDR3 goes on 3 residues after the read ends, and that part is filled in from the germline J gene. This chain joins TRBV6-2 or TRBV6-3 and TRBJ2-7; D perhaps matches TRBD2 (6 bases). Germline CDR1 reads MNHEY; CDR2 reads SVGEGT. With 8 bases removed from V and 3 bases from J, the gap between germline ends came to 20 bases. The CDR3 spans 15 residues. CDR3 residues: CASQGEGTWLYEQYF. The sequenced part of the CDR3 DNA is TGTGCCAGCCAAGGGGAAGGGACTTGGCTCTACGAG.